These 21 T cell receptor beta chains originate from one sample sequenced in a study of T cell clones after liver transplantation. Using immunoSEQ multiplex PCR, the repertoire was profiled, and TCRdb retains in-frame clones only, with some absent. The table records around 110,000 clones, 90% of them present only once. Source: CD4+ T cells from blood, taken 12 months after liver transplant. All receptors come from a human patient who received a liver transplant. Some T cells may have come from the graft donor.

This clone was found a few times. The V and J genes are TRBV27 and TRBJ2-5, with 8 bases that match TRBD1. The CDR3 is made up of 15 amino acids. J lost 4 bases, V lost 6 bases, and 10 bases had no gene match. Germline values: CDR1 MNHEY, CDR2 SMNVEV (reference sequence). CDR3 coding DNA: TGTGCCAGCAGCCCACCGGGACAGGTGGGAGAGACCCAGTACTTC. Its translation is CASSPPGQVGETQYF.

The CDR3 loop reads CASSLLAGTDTQYF. The CDR3 region has the DNA TGTGCCAGCAGCTTGTTAGCGGGAACAGATACGCAGTATTTT. This chain joins TRBV5-4 and TRBJ2-3; the match to TRBD2 covers 8 bases. J lost 3 bases, V lost 1 base, and 1 base had no gene match. CDR1 SGHNT and CDR2 YYREEE come from the germline V gene (reference sequence). The CDR3 consists of 14 residues.

This rearrangement joins TRBV19 to TRBJ1-4; D ambiguous. Deletions cut 1 base from V and 10 bases from J, with 19 bases between. From germline, CDR1 is LNHDA and CDR2 SQIVND (reference sequence). The CDR3 length is 16 residues. The CDR3 region has the DNA TGTGCCAGTAGTATAGGCCCCGATGGGCTTGCGCGAAAACTGTTTTTT. Translation gives CASSIGPDGLARKLFF.

The chain is built from TRBV15 and TRBJ1-1; 10 nucleotides match TRBD1. The CDR3 runs to 16 residues. From germline, CDR1 is LNHNV and CDR2 YYDKDF (reference sequence). J was trimmed by 11 bases and V by 0 bases; bases with no gene match: 12. The CDR3 loop is CATSRDGVGQGRFAFF. In DNA, the CDR3 is TGTGCCACCAGCAGAGATGGGGTGGGACAGGGGCGCTTCGCTTTCTTT.

This clone was found once. CDR3 residues: CASSLDFGRGTGELFF. CDR3 nucleotides: TGTGCCAGCAGTTTAGATTTTGGCAGAGGCACCGGGGAGCTGTTTTTT. V usage is TRBV27 and J usage is TRBJ2-2, with D unresolved. The CDR3 spans 16 residues. Germline CDR1 reads MNHEY; CDR2 reads SMNVEV (reference sequence). V was shortened by 2 bases and J by 4 bases, with 14 bases between the two germline ends.

In its sample, this clone was seen a few times. This sequence joins TRBV7-2 and TRBJ2-1; no reliable D call. The CDR3 has 14 residues. Trimming removed 1 base at V and 7 bases at J, with 11 bases between. Per the germline V gene, CDR1 is SGHTA and CDR2 is FQGNSA. As DNA, the CDR3 is TGTGCCAGCAGCTTAGAGGCAGATGGAAATGAGCAGTTCTTC. Translated, it gives CASSLEADGNEQFF.

The rearrangement links TRBV2 to TRBJ1-4; tentative D call: TRBD1 (5 bases). V lost 6 bases and J lost 7, with 15 bases in between. This CDR3 is built from 14 residues. The germline V gene encodes CDR1 SNHLY and CDR2 FYNNEI. Here the CDR3 DNA reads TGTGCCAGCAGACCCGGGAGGGGAAGTGAAAAACTGTTTTTT. As protein: CASRPGRGSEKLFF.

This chain joins TRBV6-1 and TRBJ2-7; D is possibly TRBD1 (5 bases). Deletions cut 9 bases from V and 5 bases from J, with 23 bases between. Germline CDR1 MNHNS, CDR2 SASEGT. The CDR3 covers 15 residues. CDR3 sequence (DNA): TGTGCCAGTCGAGTCGCAAGGACAAATCCCCACGAGCAGTACTTC. Protein: CASRVARTNPHEQYF.

The chain employs TRBV11-2 and TRBJ2-7, with 12 nucleotides matching TRBD2. Per the germline V gene, CDR1 is SGHAT and CDR2 is FQNNGV. Trimming removed 7 bases from V and 1 base from J; junction bases left unmatched: 8. The CDR3 spans 16 residues. Here the CDR3 reads CASTHGLAGGSYEQYF. CDR3 sequence (DNA): TGTGCCAGCACCCACGGGCTAGCGGGAGGGTCCTACGAGCAGTACTTC.

The chain links TRBV28 to TRBJ1-2; D is undetermined. The CDR3 runs 13 residues. The germline V gene has CDR1 MDHEN and CDR2 SYDVKM. V was clipped by 3 bases and J by 1 base, with 6 bases between them. The DNA of the CDR3 is TGTGCCAGCAGTTTGGAGGGTAACTATGGCTACACCTTC. This translates into CASSLEGNYGYTF.

The count of this clone is one. The V gene is TRBV29-1, the J gene TRBJ1-2; D is unclear. The V gene's germline CDR1 is SQVTM and CDR2 ANQGSEA. The V end was cut by 2 bases, the J end by 2 bases, with 15 bases between. The CDR3 runs 15 residues. CDR3 amino acids: CSVEWLGRGNYGYTF. In nucleotides, the CDR3 is TGCAGCGTTGAATGGTTAGGGCGCGGAAACTATGGCTACACCTTC.

The J gene is TRBJ2-7, the V gene TRBV7-2; D might be TRBD1 (6 bases). V shed 3 bases and J shed 3 bases, with 15 bases lying between them. Germline CDR1 SGHTA, CDR2 FQGNSA. The CDR3 totals 15 residues. The CDR3 sequence: CASSFGDRRNYEQYF. CDR3 coding DNA: TGTGCCAGCAGCTTCGGAGACAGGAGGAACTACGAGCAGTACTTC.

V and J are TRBV28 and TRBJ2-1; 10 bases match TRBD2. The CDR3 has 17 residues. J lost 7 bases, V lost 5 bases, and 14 bases had no gene match. Looked up from germline, CDR1 is MDHEN and CDR2 is SYDVKM. CDR3 bases: TGTGCCAGCAGTCCCTCGGGGGGAGCGGGAGGGTCGAATGAGCAGTTCTTC. This gives the protein CASSPSGGAGGSNEQFF.

This clone came up a few times. CDR3 residues: CASSTGLGGYTF. The CDR3 nucleotides read TGTGCCAGTAGTACAGGGTTGGGTGGCTACACCTTC. This chain joins TRBV19 and TRBJ1-2, with D perhaps matching TRBD1 (5 bases). V lost 4 bases to trimming and J lost 7 bases, with 10 bases between them. The CDR3 length is 12 residues. Looked up from germline, CDR1 is LNHDA and CDR2 is SQIVND (reference sequence).

V is TRBV7-8 and J is TRBJ2-5; TRBD1 agrees at 8 bases. Trimming took 2 bases from V and 2 from J; bases not matched to a gene: 7. The germline gives CDR1 SGHVS, CDR2 FQNEAQ. The CDR3 length is 16 residues. CDR3 in amino acids: CASSLRHQGAQETQYF. The CDR3 nucleotides are TGTGCCAGCAGCTTACGTCACCAGGGGGCTCAAGAGACCCAGTACTTC.

The chain carries TRBV7-8 and TRBJ2-7; D is undetermined. V gave up 0 bases and J gave up 3 bases, with 9 bases separating them. CDR1 SGHVS and CDR2 FQNEAQ come from the germline V gene. The CDR3 has 14 amino acids. CDR3 nucleotides: TGTGCCAGCAGCTTAGCGACGGAATACTACGAGCAGTACTTC. Its protein product is CASSLATEYYEQYF.

In nucleotides, the CDR3 is TGTGCCAGCAGCTTAACAGTCGGGGCGAATCAGCCCCAGCATTTT. Amino acids: CASSLTVGANQPQHF. V and J are TRBV7-2 and TRBJ1-5, with a weak D call TRBD1 (5 bases). The germline V gene has CDR1 SGHTA and CDR2 FQGNSA. V was pared by 2 bases and J by 4 bases, with 12 bases between. The CDR3 extends over 15 amino acids.

The J gene is TRBJ1-2, the V gene TRBV28; D ambiguous. Trimming shortened V by 5 bases and J by 2 bases, and 9 bases separated the two germline ends. The CDR3 runs 13 residues. Looked up from germline, CDR1 is MDHEN and CDR2 is SYDVKM. For the CDR3, the DNA is TGTGCCAGCAGTCCCCCGGGAAACTATGGCTACACCTTC. It encodes CASSPPGNYGYTF.

This sequence joins TRBV7-9 and TRBJ1-1, with D perhaps TRBD1 (6 bases). V shed 6 bases and J shed 8 bases, with 25 bases lying between them. The CDR3 contains 16 residues. CDR1 and CDR2 from the germline V gene are SEHNR and FQNEAQ (reference sequence). CDR3 loop: CASSFSQRGQGREAFF. In nucleotides, the CDR3 is TGTGCCAGCAGTTTCTCCCAGCGGGGGCAAGGAAGAGAAGCTTTCTTT. Together with reference TRBV7-9 and TRBJ1-1, the CDR3 gives the full variable domain: DTGVSQNPRHKITKRGQNVTFRCDPISEHNRLYWYRQTLGQGPEFLTYFQNEAQLEKSRLLSDRFSAERPKGSFSTLEIQRTEQGDSAMYLCASSFSQRGQGREAFFGQGTRLTVV.

The V call is TRBV5-4, the J call TRBJ1-3; D is uncertain. The V end was cut by 0 bases, the J end by 4 bases, with 8 bases between. Per germline, CDR1 SGHNT and CDR2 YYREEE (reference sequence). This CDR3 comprises 14 residues. Written as DNA, the CDR3 is TGTGCCAGCAGCTTGGGGTTAAACGGAAACACCATATATTTT. Its translation: CASSLGLNGNTIYF.

This sequence joins TRBV14 and TRBJ1-4, with TRBD1 identical over 7 bases. The germline CDR1 and CDR2 sequences are SGHDN and FVKESK. The CDR3 extends over 15 amino acids. V shed 3 bases and J 4 bases; nucleotides not matched to a gene: 5. CDR3 in DNA: TGTGCCAGCAGCCAGGGCGACAGGGTTAATGAAAAACTGTTTTTT. It encodes CASSQGDRVNEKLFF.